This T cell receptor (beta chain) was recovered during a study of blood T cell repertoires in COVID-19. In the study overall: Whether acute or convalescent, the COVID-19 samples came from the United States, Italy and Spain. PBMCs, B-cell-depleted T cells, or T cells provided the cDNA or gDNA that made up the material.

Only in-frame clones appear in the TCRdb table, and some are missing; sequencing was by immunoSEQ multiplex PCR. The data hold 250,000 to 300,000 clones, with about 88% observed a single time. CDR1 and CDR2 (germline): SNHLY, FYNNEI. Trimming pared 6 bases from V and 4 bases from J, leaving 18 bases between. The CDR3 consists of 15 residues. The sample holds one count of this clone. Input material: peripheral blood. This chain joins TRBV2 and TRBJ2-5, with D possibly TRBD1 on 6 matching bases. The sequence came from a man in his late teens or twenties with active or convalescent COVID-19. The CDR3 here is CASRLEQGVVETQYF. DNA for the CDR3: TGTGCCAGCAGGCTAGAACAGGGAGTGGTAGAGACCCAGTACTTC.